This T cell receptor beta chain is from a study of blood T cell repertoires in COVID-19. Overall study: The samples span acute and convalescent COVID-19 from the United States, Italy and Spain. Sample material is recorded as cDNA or gDNA derived from T cells, B-cell-depleted T cells, or PBMCs.

Under the authors' procedure: Scientists estimated how many nucleated cells there were by amplifying reference gene primers. Clones were read by immunoSEQ multiplex PCR, and TCRdb kept only the in-frame ones, dropping some. That table supplies the V and J calls and clone size; D and trimming were determined from the DNA. The sample yields approximately 130,000 clones, around 88% seen once. Per germline, CDR1 KGHDR and CDR2 SFDVKD. V was clipped by 4 bases and J by 3 bases; unmatched bases: 10. The CDR3 contains 18 residues. Sequencing was done on a sample of peripheral blood. This chain uses TRBV24-1 with TRBJ2-3, with 12 nucleotides matching TRBD2. This receptor was taken from a woman aged 45-65 years who had recovered from COVID-19. CDR3 nucleotide sequence: TGTGCCACCAGTGACCCTAGCGGGAGGGCCGGTAAGACAGATACGCAGTATTTT. It yields the protein CATSDPSGRAGKTDTQYF.